The present TCR beta chain was sequenced within a study of blood T cells in healthy people across ages. It was with a sample-barcoded 5' primer and a J-beta primer mix that a second PCR of about 6 to 11 cycles was run. A single record per CDR3 protein comes from TCRdb applying MiXCR to the 5' RACE reads. The sample has over 950,000 distinct CDR3 sequences, about two fifths seen once. Note on this clonotype: The target antigen is unknown.

It was around 10 milliliters of peripheral blood that were drawn from each donor. Study results and limitations: A strong correlation was seen between TCR beta diversity and naive T cell percentage. The lack of PBMC sorting stopped any conclusive naive versus antigen-experienced comparison.

Trimming left V 7 bases short and J 4 bases short, with 19 bases between. The CDR3 contains 15 residues. The V and J genes are TRBV12-3 or TRBV12-4 and TRBJ1-1; TRBD1 is a possible D gene (5 bases). This TCR came from a man between 18 and 29 years old in good health. The sequencing input was blood. The CDR3 region has the DNA TGTGCCAGCACCTTCGGGGCAGGGCGGAGCACTGAAGCTTTCTTT. It codes for CASTFGAGRSTEAFF.